Below are 22 T cell receptor beta chains sequenced from a single sample in a study of read filtering for tumor transcriptome and immune sequencing. This library used approximately 390 ng RNA and molecular barcoded adaptors spanning alpha/delta and beta/gamma chains. TCRdb re-analysed the reads in MiXCR, keeping a single row per CDR3 protein. The sample has approximately 140,000 distinct CDR3 sequences, less than 15% seen once; the top ten hold approximately 8%. The sample consisted of a population of CD138-negative cells sorted from bone marrow. All receptors come from a donor at least 40 years old with multiple myeloma.

This clonotype was recorded at least ten times. This sequence joins TRBV19 and TRBJ1-5; TRBD1 agrees at 7 bases. This CDR3 is built from 12 residues. J gave up 4 bases and V 7 bases, and 1 base lay outside the gene matches. The germline V gene encodes CDR1 LNHDA and CDR2 SQIVND (reference sequence). Written as DNA, the CDR3 is TGTGCCAGTAAACAGGGGAATCAGCCCCAGCATTTT. Translated: CASKQGNQPQHF.

This clonotype was recorded at least ten times. This CDR3 reads CASSYSDQGSSAKNIQYF. The CDR3 DNA is TGTGCCAGCAGTTACTCCGATCAGGGGTCGTCAGCCAAAAACATTCAGTACTTC. This chain connects TRBV6-6 to TRBJ2-4; tentative D call: TRBD1 (6 bases). CDR1 and CDR2 from the germline V gene are MNHNY and SVGAGI (reference sequence). V was shortened by 0 bases and J by 0 bases, with 15 bases between the two germline ends. The CDR3 totals 18 residues.

Note on this clonotype: Since a much larger clone is just one base distant, this may be a read error. CDR3 bases: TGTGCCAGCAGTGAAGCTGACAGGGACTACGAGCAGTACTTC. Protein sequence: CASSEADRDYEQYF. The genes are TRBV6-1 and TRBJ2-7; 7 bases line up with TRBD1. The germline V gene has CDR1 MNHNS and CDR2 SASEGT. V was pared by 0 bases and J by 3 bases, with 2 bases of the junction left unmatched. CDR3 length equals 14 residues.

The CDR3 protein is CASTTPLKLAGGAAPYNEQFF. The CDR3 DNA reads as TGTGCCAGTACCACCCCCCTTAAACTAGCGGGAGGCGCGGCCCCCTACAATGAGCAGTTCTTC. V usage is TRBV19 and J usage is TRBJ2-1; 12 nucleotides match TRBD2. The length of the CDR3 is 21 residues. Germline assignment: CDR1 LNHDA and CDR2 SQIVND (reference sequence). The junction had 21 bases not matched to a gene; V was cut back by 7 bases and J by 2 bases. Full variable domain (remainder filled in from reference TRBV19 and TRBJ2-1): DGGITQSPKYLFRKEGQNVTLSCEQNLNHDAMYWYRQDPGQGLRLIYYSQIVNDFQKGDIAEGYSVSREKKESFPLTVTSAQKNPTAFYLCASTTPLKLAGGAAPYNEQFFGPGTRLTVL.

This clonotype was counted only a few times. The chain couples TRBV20-1 to TRBJ2-1, with D maybe TRBD2 (6 bases). Germline V gives CDR1 DFQATT, CDR2 SNEGSKA (reference sequence). CDR3 length: 17 residues. Trimming shortened V by 0 bases and J by 6 bases, and 21 bases separated the two germline ends. The CDR3 loop reads CSARDPRLGGRSNEQFF. CDR3 sequence (DNA): TGCAGTGCTAGAGACCCTCGGCTTGGAGGGAGGAGCAATGAGCAGTTCTTC.

This clonotype was seen repeatedly, ten times or more. CDR3 sequence (DNA): TGTGCCAGCAGTTTGCCCCCAGGGGACCAGCCCCAGCATTTT. It translates to CASSLPPGDQPQHF. This chain joins TRBV12-3 or TRBV12-4 and TRBJ1-5; a weak D match, TRBD1 (6 bases). The germline V and J ends were trimmed by 3 bases and 7 bases, with 13 bases remaining between them. This CDR3 region has 14 residues.

The sample holds many counts of this clonotype. This chain links TRBV7-9 with TRBJ1-2; no firm D call. The V gene's germline CDR1 is SEHNR and CDR2 FQNEAQ (reference sequence). This CDR3 comprises 11 residues. V was clipped by 3 bases and J by 10 bases, with 9 bases between them. The CDR3 coding sequence is TGTGCCAGCAGCTTGCAACAGTCCTACACCTTC. Its protein is CASSLQQSYTF.

This clonotype was seen ten or more times. The genes are TRBV7-8 and TRBJ2-1; TRBD2 matches at 7 bases. V was clipped by 2 bases and J by 6 bases; unmatched bases: 4. CDR1 is SGHVS, CDR2 FQNEAQ, per germline. CDR3 length: 14 residues. In DNA form, the CDR3 reads TGTGCCAGCAGCTTACCCACTAGCGCCAATGAGCAGTTCTTC. Encoded protein: CASSLPTSANEQFF. Looking up the rest from reference TRBV7-8 and TRBJ2-1 gives the full variable domain: GAGVSQSPRYKVAKRGQDVALRCDPISGHVSLFWYQQALGQGPEFLTYFQNEAQLDKSGLPSDRFFAERPEGSVSTLKIQRTQQEDSAVYLCASSLPTSANEQFFGPGTRLTVL.

There are many counts of this clonotype. The J gene is TRBJ1-5, the V gene TRBV20-1; D remains unclear. Trimming cost V 5 bases and J 5 bases, with 10 bases left between them. CDR1 is DFQATT and CDR2 is SNEGSKA in the germline V gene (reference sequence). This CDR3 spans 12 amino acids. DNA of the CDR3: TGCAGTGCTCAGACGGGAGATCAGCCCCAGCATTTT. It is translated as CSAQTGDQPQHF.

In its sample, this clonotype was seen a few times. The chain combines TRBV19 with TRBJ1-1, with TRBD1 matching over 12 bases. Germline V gives CDR1 LNHDA, CDR2 SQIVND (reference sequence). Trimming at V came to 3 bases and at J to 3 bases, leaving 2 bases not matched to a gene. The CDR3 extends over 15 amino acids. CDR3 in amino acids: CASSMGTGGYTEAFF. The CDR3 DNA is TGTGCCAGTAGTATGGGGACAGGGGGCTACACTGAAGCTTTCTTT.

Ten or more counts support this clonotype. The chain recombines TRBV12-3 or TRBV12-4 with TRBJ2-1, with TRBD1 identical over 7 bases. Germline trimming cut 5 bases from V and 4 bases from J; bases unmatched to any gene: 8. The CDR3 runs to 15 residues. The CDR3 region is CASSPEGAVYNEQFF. For the CDR3, the DNA is TGTGCCAGCAGTCCCGAGGGGGCGGTATACAATGAGCAGTTCTTC.

This clonotype was detected ten times or more. This chain links TRBV12-3 or TRBV12-4 with TRBJ2-7; TRBD1 is a possible D gene (6 bases). Trimming removed 4 bases from V and 0 bases from J, with 13 bases in between. This CDR3 is 15 amino acids long. The chain's CDR3 is CASSSSEDSSYEQYF. Here the CDR3 DNA reads TGTGCCAGCAGTTCTTCCGAGGACAGCTCCTACGAGCAGTACTTC.

This sequence joins TRBV3-1 and TRBJ2-5; 9 nucleotides line up with TRBD2. Germline V lookup: CDR1 LGHDT, CDR2 YNNKEL (reference sequence). The CDR3 sequence is 16 residues long. V shed 3 bases, J shed 2 bases, and the junction held 7 bases outside the gene matches. The CDR3 sequence: CASSHRTSVGQETQYF. CDR3 nucleotide sequence: TGTGCCAGCAGCCACCGGACTAGCGTAGGGCAAGAGACCCAGTACTTC.

This clonotype was observed many times. V gene TRBV19 combines with J gene TRBJ2-2; the match to TRBD2 covers 11 bases. This CDR3 contains 18 residues. The J segment lost 1 base and the V segment lost 4 bases, leaving 8 bases of the junction unmatched. Germline-derived CDR1 and CDR2 are LNHDA and SQIVND (reference sequence). CDR3 residues: CASSSRYTSGRNTGELFF. DNA of the CDR3: TGTGCCAGTAGTAGCCGCTATACTAGCGGGAGGAACACCGGGGAGCTGTTTTTT.

The table lists this clonotype with many counts. This rearrangement joins TRBV20-1 to TRBJ2-1; TRBD2 is a possible D gene (5 bases). Germline V gene data show CDR1 as DFQATT and CDR2 as SNEGSKA (reference sequence). The CDR3 length is 11 residues. The V end lost 2 bases, the J end lost 6 bases, and 5 bases lay between the germline ends. The CDR3 sequence is CSARRGNEQFF. DNA for the CDR3: TGCAGTGCTAGACGGGGCAATGAGCAGTTCTTC.

This clonotype was recorded many times. The chain employs TRBV12-3 or TRBV12-4 and TRBJ2-3; TRBD1 might be the D (5 bases). Trimming took off 0 bases at V and 2 bases at J, with 9 bases between the two ends. This CDR3 is 15 amino acids long. CDR3 residues: CASSLARGFTDTQYF. The CDR3 DNA reads as TGTGCCAGCAGTTTAGCAAGGGGCTTCACAGATACGCAGTATTTT.

This clonotype was observed at least ten times. V and J are TRBV7-2 and TRBJ2-3; 7 bases fit TRBD1. The length of the CDR3 is 14 residues. Germline loops: CDR1 SGHTA, CDR2 FQGNSA. J lost 6 bases, V lost 1 base, and 4 bases had no gene match. The CDR3: CASSLEGAWDTQYF. Written as DNA, the CDR3 is TGTGCCAGCAGCTTAGAGGGGGCATGGGATACGCAGTATTTT.

This clonotype came up many times. The chain combines TRBV29-1 with TRBJ2-1; maybe TRBD2 (6 bases). This CDR3 is built from 11 residues. Trimming left V 5 bases short and J 10 bases short, with 12 bases between. CDR1 is SQVTM and CDR2 is ANQGSEA in the germline V gene. CDR3 in amino acids: CSVSGEKEQFF. The CDR3 DNA is TGCAGCGTTTCGGGAGAGAAAGAGCAGTTCTTC.

A word on this clonotype: This may stem from a read error, because a much larger clone lies one nucleotide away. The J gene is TRBJ2-7, the V gene TRBV20-1; a weak D match, TRBD1 (6 bases). Trimming cost V 7 bases and J 2 bases, with 15 bases left between them. This CDR3 has 13 amino acids. Germline-derived CDR1 and CDR2 are DFQATT and SNEGSKA (reference sequence). The CDR3 region has the DNA TGCAGTGTCTATGGGGACACCCCCTACGAGCAGTACTTC. As protein: CSVYGDTPYEQYF.

This clonotype was observed a handful of times. The V and J genes are TRBV19 and TRBJ2-7; 10 bases fit TRBD1. This CDR3 has 15 residues. Germline loops: CDR1 LNHDA, CDR2 SQIVND (reference sequence). With 4 bases clipped from V and 6 bases from J, the junction kept 9 bases outside the gene matches. CDR3 amino acids: CASSTHGTGVGEQYF. DNA for the CDR3: TGTGCCAGTAGTACCCACGGGACAGGGGTCGGCGAGCAGTACTTC.

The sample holds many counts of this clonotype. The chain has TRBV27 and TRBJ2-1, with 10 bases lining up with TRBD2. With 5 bases clipped from V and 7 bases from J, the junction kept 8 bases outside the gene matches. The CDR3 sequence is 15 residues long. Germline CDR1 MNHEY, CDR2 SMNVEV (reference sequence). The CDR3 DNA reads as TGTGCCAGCAGTCTCCCGGGACTAGCGCAGAATGAGCAGTTCTTC. Translating gives CASSLPGLAQNEQFF.

This clonotype was counted many times. The chain combines TRBV29-1 with TRBJ1-1; TRBD1 might be the D (5 bases). CDR1 SQVTM and CDR2 ANQGSEA come from the germline V gene. Trimming took off 4 bases at V and 0 bases at J, with 12 bases between the two ends. The CDR3 has 14 residues. This CDR3 reads CSVGRGAVNTEAFF. The CDR3 DNA reads TGCAGCGTTGGAAGGGGCGCGGTGAACACTGAAGCTTTCTTT.